This T cell receptor (beta chain) is from a study of blood T cell repertoires in COVID-19. The table came from immunoSEQ multiplex PCR; TCRdb's copy has only in-frame clones and leaves some out. The repertoire has 90,000 to 100,000 clones, 80% to 90% of them found once; the top ten carry 25%. V was clipped by 3 bases and J by 5 bases, with 15 bases between them. The CDR3 has 15 amino acids. Germline CDR1 KGHSH, CDR2 LQKENI. Material for sequencing was peripheral blood. The source is a man in his 60s with acute or convalescent COVID-19. The V gene is TRBV18, the J gene TRBJ2-3; D possibly corresponds to TRBD2 (5 bases). The CDR3 loop reads CASSPLQSREDTQYF. DNA for the CDR3: TGTGCCAGCTCACCCCTACAGAGTCGGGAAGATACGCAGTATTTT.